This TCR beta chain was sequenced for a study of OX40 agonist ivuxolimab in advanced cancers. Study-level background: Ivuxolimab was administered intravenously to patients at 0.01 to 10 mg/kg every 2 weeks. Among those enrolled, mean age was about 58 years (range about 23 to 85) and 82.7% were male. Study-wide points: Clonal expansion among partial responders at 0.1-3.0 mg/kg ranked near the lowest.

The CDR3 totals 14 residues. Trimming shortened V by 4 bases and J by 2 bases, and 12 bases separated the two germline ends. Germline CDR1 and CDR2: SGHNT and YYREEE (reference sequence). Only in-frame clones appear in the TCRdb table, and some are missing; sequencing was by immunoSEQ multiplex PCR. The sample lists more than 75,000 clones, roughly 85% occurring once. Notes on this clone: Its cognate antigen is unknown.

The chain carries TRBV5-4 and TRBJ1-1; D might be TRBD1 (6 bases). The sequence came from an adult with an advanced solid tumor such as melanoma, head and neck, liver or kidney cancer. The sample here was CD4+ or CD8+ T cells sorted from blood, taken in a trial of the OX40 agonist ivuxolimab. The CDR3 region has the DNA TGTGCCAGCAGCACCGGACAGCAAAACACTGAAGCTTTCTTT. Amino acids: CASSTGQQNTEAFF.